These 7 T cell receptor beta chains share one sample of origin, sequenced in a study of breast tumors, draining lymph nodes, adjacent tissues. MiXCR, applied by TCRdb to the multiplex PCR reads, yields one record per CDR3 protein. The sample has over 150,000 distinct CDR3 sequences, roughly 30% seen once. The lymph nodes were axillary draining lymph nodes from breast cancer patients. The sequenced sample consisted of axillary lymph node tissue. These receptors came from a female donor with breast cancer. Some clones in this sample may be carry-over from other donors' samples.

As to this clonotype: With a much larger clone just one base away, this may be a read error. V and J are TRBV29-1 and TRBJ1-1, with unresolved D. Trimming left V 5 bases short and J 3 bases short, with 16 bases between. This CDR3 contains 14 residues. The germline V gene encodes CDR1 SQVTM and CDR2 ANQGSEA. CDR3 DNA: TGCAGCGTTTCTTTCCAGGATAAAGACACTGAAGCTTTCTTT. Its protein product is CSVSFQDKDTEAFF.

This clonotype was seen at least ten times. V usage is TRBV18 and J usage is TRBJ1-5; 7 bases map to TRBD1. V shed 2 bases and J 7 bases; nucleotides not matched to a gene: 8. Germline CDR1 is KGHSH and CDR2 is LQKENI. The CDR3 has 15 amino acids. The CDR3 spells CASSPGQAPGQPQHF. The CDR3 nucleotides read TGTGCCAGCTCACCAGGACAGGCGCCCGGGCAGCCCCAGCATTTT.

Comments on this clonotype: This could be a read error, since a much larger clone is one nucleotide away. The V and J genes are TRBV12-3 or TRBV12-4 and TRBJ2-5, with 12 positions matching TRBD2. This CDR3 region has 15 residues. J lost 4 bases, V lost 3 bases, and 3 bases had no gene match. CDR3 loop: CASSFLAGGSETQYF. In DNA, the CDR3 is TGTGCCAGCAGTTTCCTAGCGGGAGGGTCAGAGACCCAGTACTTC.

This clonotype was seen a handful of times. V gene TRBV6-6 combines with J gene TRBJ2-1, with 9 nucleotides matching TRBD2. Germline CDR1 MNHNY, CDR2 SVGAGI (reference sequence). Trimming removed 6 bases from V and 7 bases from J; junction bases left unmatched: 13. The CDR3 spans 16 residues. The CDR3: CASSPPGLAGMNEQFF. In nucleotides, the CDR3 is TGTGCCAGCAGCCCTCCGGGGCTAGCGGGGATGAATGAGCAGTTCTTC.

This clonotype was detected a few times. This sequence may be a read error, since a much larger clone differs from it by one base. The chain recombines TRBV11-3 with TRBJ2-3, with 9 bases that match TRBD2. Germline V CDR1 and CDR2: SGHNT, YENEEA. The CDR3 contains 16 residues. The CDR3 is CASSLSSGGRTGTQYF. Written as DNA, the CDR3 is TGTGCCAGCAGCTTAAGTAGCGGGGGACGCACAGGTACGCAGTATTTT.

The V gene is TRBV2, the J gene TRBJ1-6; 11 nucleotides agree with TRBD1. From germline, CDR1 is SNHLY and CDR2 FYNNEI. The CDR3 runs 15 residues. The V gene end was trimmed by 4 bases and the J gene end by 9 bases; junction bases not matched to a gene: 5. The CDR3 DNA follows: TGTGCCAGCAGTGCGGTGGGACAGGGGGGTTCACCCCTCCACTTT. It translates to CASSAVGQGGSPLHF. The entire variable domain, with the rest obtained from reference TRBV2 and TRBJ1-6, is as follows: EPEVTQTPSHQVTQMGQEVILRCVPISNHLYFYWYRQILGQKVEFLVSFYNNEISEKSEIFDDQFSVERPDGSNFTLKIRSTKLEDSAMYFCASSAVGQGGSPLHFGNGTRLTVT.

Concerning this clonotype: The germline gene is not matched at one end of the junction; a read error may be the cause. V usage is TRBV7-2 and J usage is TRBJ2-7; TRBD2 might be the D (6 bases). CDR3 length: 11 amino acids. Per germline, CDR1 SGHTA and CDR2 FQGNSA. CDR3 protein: CASSKTPSGHF. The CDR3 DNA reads TGTGCCAGCAGTAAAACCCCCAGCGGGCACTTC. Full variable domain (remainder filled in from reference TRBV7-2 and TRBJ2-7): GAGVSQSPSNKVTEKGKDVELRCDPISGHTALYWYRQSLGQGLEFLIYFQGNSAPDKSGLPSDRFSAERTGGSVSTLTIQRTQQEDSAVYLCASSKTPSGHFGPGTRLTVT.